This T cell receptor beta chain was documented in a study of response to subunit inactivated influenza vaccine. In regard to this clonotype: Its antigen remains unidentified.

General observations from the study: Each seasonal influenza vaccination recruits few new T cells, the authors suggested.

TCRdb re-called the RT-PCR reads with MiXCR, one entry per CDR3 protein. The sample has around 580,000 distinct CDR3 sequences; 14% are singletons. The CDR3 sequence is 13 residues long. The ends were cut back, 4 bases at V and 0 bases at J, with 7 bases in the middle. Material: PBMCs from blood, obtained about 12 days after vaccination. The genes are TRBV12-3 or TRBV12-4 and TRBJ2-7; D remains unclear. This TCR was sampled from a middle-aged man who received an inactivated influenza vaccine. CDR3 in amino acids: CASSWPGSYEQYF. CDR3 in DNA: TGTGCCAGCAGTTGGCCAGGCTCCTACGAGCAGTACTTC.